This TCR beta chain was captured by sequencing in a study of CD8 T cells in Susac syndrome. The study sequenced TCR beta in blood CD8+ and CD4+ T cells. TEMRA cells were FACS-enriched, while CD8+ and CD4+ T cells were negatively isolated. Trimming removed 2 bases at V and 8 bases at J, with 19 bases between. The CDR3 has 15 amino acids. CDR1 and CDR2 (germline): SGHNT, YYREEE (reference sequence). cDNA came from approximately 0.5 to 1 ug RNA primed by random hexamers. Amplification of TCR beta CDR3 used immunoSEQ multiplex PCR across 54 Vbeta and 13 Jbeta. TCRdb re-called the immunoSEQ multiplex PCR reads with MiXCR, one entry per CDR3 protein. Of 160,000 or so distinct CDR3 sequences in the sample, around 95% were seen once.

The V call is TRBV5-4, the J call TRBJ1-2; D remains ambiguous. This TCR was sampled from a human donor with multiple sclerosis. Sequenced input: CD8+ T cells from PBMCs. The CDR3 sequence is CASSFPFRHMNGYTF. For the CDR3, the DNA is TGTGCCAGCAGCTTCCCTTTCCGACATATGAACGGCTACACCTTC.